The 26 T cell receptor beta chains presented below share a single source sample, sequenced in a study of T cell responses to AZD1222 COVID-19 vaccine. Only in-frame clones appear in the TCRdb table, and some are missing; sequencing was by immunoSEQ multiplex PCR. The sample lists over 120,000 clones; 85% to 95% were seen once. Sequencing used peripheral blood, obtained after recovery from COVID-19. Receptor source: an adult who had recovered from COVID-19.

The rearrangement links TRBV12-3 or TRBV12-4 to TRBJ2-1; D gene unclear. The CDR3 covers 12 residues. With 6 bases removed from V and 7 bases from J, the gap between germline ends came to 10 bases. The CDR3 DNA is TGTGCCAGCAGCCGAAATGGTAATGAGCAGTTCTTC. Encoded protein: CASSRNGNEQFF.

The chain recombines TRBV24-1 with TRBJ2-7; D gene unclear. This CDR3 spans 13 amino acids. Germline CDR1 reads KGHDR; CDR2 reads SFDVKD. V lost 4 bases and J lost 2, with 8 bases in between. The CDR3 spells CATSEFTTYEQYF. The CDR3 nucleotides are TGTGCCACCAGTGAGTTTACGACCTACGAGCAGTACTTC.

The chain employs TRBV30 and TRBJ1-2; 10 nucleotides match TRBD1. With 3 bases clipped from V and 0 bases from J, the junction kept 4 bases outside the gene matches. The CDR3 extends over 15 amino acids. Germline loops: CDR1 GTSNPN, CDR2 SVGIG (reference sequence). The chain's CDR3 is CAWSAGTGANYGYTF. In DNA form, the CDR3 reads TGTGCCTGGAGCGCCGGGACAGGGGCTAACTATGGCTACACCTTC.

The genes are TRBV29-1 and TRBJ2-7; 9 bases fit TRBD1. The CDR3 extends over 13 amino acids. Germline CDR1 reads SQVTM; CDR2 reads ANQGSEA. Trimming removed 7 bases from V and 4 bases from J; junction bases left unmatched: 8. DNA for the CDR3: TGCAGCGCCACCGGGACAGGGCTATACGAGCAGTACTTC. This sequence encodes CSATGTGLYEQYF.

The chain links TRBV5-1 to TRBJ2-1; weak D call: TRBD2 (6 bases). V lost 0 bases, J lost 0 bases, and 10 bases lay in between. Germline V lookup: CDR1 SGHRS, CDR2 YFSETQ. This CDR3 contains 16 residues. As DNA, the CDR3 is TGCGCCAGCAGCTTGGATAGCGGTAGCTCCTACAATGAGCAGTTCTTC. Translation gives CASSLDSGSSYNEQFF.

V gene TRBV7-9 combines with J gene TRBJ1-1, with a weak D call TRBD1 (6 bases). V lost 1 base and J 0 bases, leaving 15 bases between the germline ends. CDR3 length: 17 residues. Germline-derived CDR1 and CDR2 are SEHNR and FQNEAQ (reference sequence). This CDR3 is CASSLDVGGGMNTEAFF. As DNA, the CDR3 is TGTGCCAGCAGCTTAGATGTAGGGGGAGGCATGAACACTGAAGCTTTCTTT.

V and J are TRBV7-6 and TRBJ2-7; maybe TRBD1 (5 bases). Germline lookup yields CDR1 SGHVS and CDR2 FNYEAQ. The CDR3 is 15 residues long. The V gene lost 3 bases and the J gene lost 9 bases, with 21 bases spanning the gap. CDR3 sequence reads: CASSFEAGSKVGQYF. In DNA form, the CDR3 reads TGTGCCAGCAGCTTCGAGGCAGGGTCCAAGGTAGGGCAGTACTTC.

The J gene is TRBJ1-2, the V gene TRBV10-2; 11 bases align to TRBD1. The J segment lost 7 bases and the V segment lost 7 bases, leaving 8 bases of the junction unmatched. The germline gives CDR1 WSHSY, CDR2 SAAADI. The CDR3 spans 14 residues. In nucleotides, the CDR3 is TGCGCCAGCATTGGACAGGGGGCTACTTTTGGCTACACCTTC. Its translation: CASIGQGATFGYTF.

This clone was observed a single time. This sequence joins TRBV10-3 and TRBJ1-1; perhaps TRBD1 as D (5 bases). V gave up 2 bases and J gave up 4 bases, with 14 bases separating them. The CDR3 is 15 residues long. Germline-derived CDR1 and CDR2 are ENHRY and SYGVKD. The CDR3 is CAISETGALSTEAFF. DNA for the CDR3: TGTGCCATCAGTGAGACAGGAGCTTTGAGCACTGAAGCTTTCTTT.

The chain has TRBV10-3 and TRBJ2-7, with 8 nucleotides matching TRBD1. Per germline, CDR1 ENHRY and CDR2 SYGVKD. V lost 0 bases to trimming and J lost 6 bases; unmatched junction nucleotides: 13. The CDR3 consists of 17 residues. As DNA, the CDR3 is TGTGCCATCAGTGAGTCAGGAATCGGGACAGGTACCTCCGAGCAGTACTTC. This translates into CAISESGIGTGTSEQYF.

The V and J genes are TRBV5-5 and TRBJ1-6; D uncertain. CDR3 length: 13 amino acids. The germline V gene has CDR1 SGHKS and CDR2 YYEKEE (reference sequence). V lost 0 bases and J 5 bases, leaving 3 bases between the germline ends. CDR3 sequence: CASSLENNSPLHF. In DNA, the CDR3 is TGTGCCAGCAGCTTGGAGAATAATTCACCCCTCCACTTT.

The CDR3 coding sequence is TGTGCCAGCCTCGCTCAAGGGACAGACGGTACTGCAAGCTACACCTTC. This codes for CASLAQGTDGTASYTF. The V gene is TRBV2, the J gene TRBJ1-2; TRBD1 matches 7 bases. The CDR3 consists of 16 residues. Unmatched junction bases numbered 21, after V lost 8 bases and J lost 9 bases. CDR1 and CDR2 (germline): SNHLY, FYNNEI.

This chain uses TRBV9 with TRBJ2-1; TRBD2 agrees at 10 bases. Germline V gene lookup returns CDR1 SGDLS and CDR2 YYNGEE. The CDR3 has 15 amino acids. V was pared by 0 bases and J by 6 bases, with 3 bases of the junction left unmatched. DNA of the CDR3: TGTGCCAGCAGCGTAGCAGCGGGAGGGGTCAATGAGCAGTTCTTC. Translating gives CASSVAAGGVNEQFF.

Concerning this clone: Relative to the germline gene, one junction end is altered; a read error may explain this. The rearrangement joins TRBV28 to TRBJ1-1; TRBD1 agrees at 7 bases. Germline-derived CDR1 and CDR2 are MDHEN and SYDVKM. The CDR3 runs 11 residues. The CDR3 DNA follows: TGTGCCAGCAGTCTAGGGACAGCCCTAGGCTTT. Encoded protein: CASSLGTALGF. Filled out from reference TRBV28 and TRBJ1-1, the complete variable domain reads DVKVTQSSRYLVKRTGEKVFLECVQDMDHENMFWYRQDPGLGLRLIYFSYDVKMKEKGDIPEGYSVSREKKERFSLILESASTNQTSMYLCASSLGTALGFGQGTRLTVV.

Only one count was recorded for this clone. V and J are TRBV12-5 and TRBJ1-1; 8 positions agree with TRBD1. V shed 6 bases and J 7 bases; nucleotides not matched to a gene: 10. The germline V gene encodes CDR1 LGHNT and CDR2 FRNRAP. The CDR3 is 14 amino acids. For the CDR3, the DNA is TGTGCTAGTGGCCCGGGACAGGAAGACAATGAAGCTTTCTTT. Translated, it gives CASGPGQEDNEAFF.

This clone was observed a single time. A junction end diverges from the germline sequence, so it may reflect a read error. The chain uses TRBV7-7 and TRBJ2-1, with TRBD2 matching 10 bases. Germline CDR1 is SSHAT and CDR2 is FNYEAQ (reference sequence). The CDR3 is made up of 17 amino acids. CDR3 sequence: CASSLGASGSANNEQFF. The CDR3 nucleotides read TGTGCTAGCAGCTTAGGGGCTAGCGGGAGTGCTAACAATGAGCAGTTCTTC.

Only one count was recorded for this clone. V and J are TRBV5-1 and TRBJ2-5; TRBD1 agrees at 8 bases. V shed 6 bases and J 1 base; nucleotides not matched to a gene: 11. Germline V gene data show CDR1 as SGHRS and CDR2 as YFSETQ. This CDR3 spans 16 amino acids. As DNA, the CDR3 is TGCGCCAGCATGGCCTACAGGGGGGACTTCCAAGAGACCCAGTACTTC. This codes for CASMAYRGDFQETQYF.

Note on this clone: An end of the junction differs from the germline gene, which may be a read error. This sequence joins TRBV7-7 and TRBJ2-7; TRBD2 aligns across 7 bases. Per germline, CDR1 SSHAT and CDR2 FNYEAQ (reference sequence). The CDR3 has 15 amino acids. DNA for the CDR3: TGTGCTAGCAGCTTAACGGGCGCGGGAGAACACGAGCAGTACTTC. Protein product: CASSLTGAGEHEQYF.

The genes are TRBV19 and TRBJ1-4; 7 bases line up with TRBD1. J lost 8 bases, V lost 3 bases, and 12 bases had no gene match. There are 16 residues in the CDR3. Germline values: CDR1 LNHDA, CDR2 SQIVND (reference sequence). The CDR3, as DNA: TGTGCCAGTAGTATTTTTCCGCGTGACAGGGCGGAAAAACTGTTTTTT. Translating gives CASSIFPRDRAEKLFF.

This chain connects TRBV7-9 to TRBJ2-7, with 11 bases identical to TRBD1. Germline-derived CDR1 and CDR2 are SEHNR and FQNEAQ (reference sequence). The CDR3 consists of 15 residues. V was clipped by 2 bases and J by 6 bases; unmatched bases: 6. This CDR3 reads CASSLIRTGGPEQYF. CDR3 sequence (DNA): TGTGCCAGCAGCTTAATACGGACAGGGGGCCCCGAGCAGTACTTC.

This clone was counted at least ten times. The chain links TRBV20-1 to TRBJ2-7; D might be TRBD2 (6 bases). Germline V gene sequence: CDR1 DFQATT, CDR2 SNEGSKA (reference sequence). The V gene lost 3 bases and the J gene lost 4 bases, with 16 bases spanning the gap. CDR3 size: 14 residues. DNA for the CDR3: TGCAGTGCTAGTTCTCGGGAGTCGGTATACGAGCAGTACTTC. This sequence encodes CSASSRESVYEQYF.

The gene calls are TRBV5-1 and TRBJ2-1; D is unclear. The V gene's germline CDR1 is SGHRS and CDR2 YFSETQ. Trimming shortened V by 2 bases and J by 3 bases, and 6 bases separated the two germline ends. The CDR3 has 13 amino acids. CDR3 protein: CASSFASYNEQFF. The CDR3 DNA sequence: TGCGCCAGCAGCTTTGCCAGCTACAATGAGCAGTTCTTC.

The rearrangement uses TRBV7-9 and TRBJ2-5, with TRBD2 matching 10 bases. Germline CDR1 and CDR2: SEHNR and FQNEAQ (reference sequence). Trimming took 6 bases from V and 1 from J; bases not matched to a gene: 5. The CDR3 contains 15 residues. The CDR3 region is CASRLAGSPQETQYF. The CDR3, as DNA: TGTGCCAGCAGACTAGCGGGATCCCCCCAAGAGACCCAGTACTTC. Together with reference TRBV7-9 and TRBJ2-5, the CDR3 gives the full variable domain: DTGVSQNPRHKITKRGQNVTFRCDPISEHNRLYWYRQTLGQGPEFLTYFQNEAQLEKSRLLSDRFSAERPKGSFSTLEIQRTEQGDSAMYLCASRLAGSPQETQYFGPGTRLLVL.

The chain uses TRBV5-6 and TRBJ2-2; TRBD2 matches at 7 bases. Germline values: CDR1 SGHDT, CDR2 YYEEEE. After removal of 7 bases from V and 4 bases from J, the junction contained 7 bases not matched to a gene. CDR3 length: 14 amino acids. The CDR3 DNA is TGTGCCAGCCGCTCGGGGGGTGGCACCGGGGAGCTGTTTTTT. It yields the protein CASRSGGGTGELFF. The full variable domain, its missing parts supplied by reference TRBV5-6 and TRBJ2-2, is DAGVTQSPTHLIKTRGQQVTLRCSPKSGHDTVSWYQQALGQGPQFIFQYYEEEERQRGNFPDRFSGHQFPNYSSELNVNALLLGDSALYLCASRSGGGTGELFFGEGSRLTVL.

V usage is TRBV6-6 and J usage is TRBJ2-5, with TRBD2 matching over 9 bases. The CDR3 covers 14 residues. Germline trimming cut 6 bases from V and 5 bases from J; bases unmatched to any gene: 7. Germline V lookup: CDR1 MNHNY, CDR2 SVGAGI (reference sequence). CDR3 in amino acids: CASSAGTSIETQYF. The CDR3 DNA sequence: TGTGCCAGCAGCGCCGGGACTAGCATTGAGACCCAGTACTTC.

The V gene is TRBV19, the J gene TRBJ2-7, with TRBD1 matching over 7 bases. Germline CDR1 LNHDA, CDR2 SQIVND (reference sequence). V dropped 8 bases and J dropped 0; count of bases not matched to a gene: 7. The CDR3 has 14 amino acids. The CDR3 is CASGDRASSYEQYF. The CDR3 nucleotides read TGTGCCAGTGGAGACAGGGCGAGCTCCTACGAGCAGTACTTC.